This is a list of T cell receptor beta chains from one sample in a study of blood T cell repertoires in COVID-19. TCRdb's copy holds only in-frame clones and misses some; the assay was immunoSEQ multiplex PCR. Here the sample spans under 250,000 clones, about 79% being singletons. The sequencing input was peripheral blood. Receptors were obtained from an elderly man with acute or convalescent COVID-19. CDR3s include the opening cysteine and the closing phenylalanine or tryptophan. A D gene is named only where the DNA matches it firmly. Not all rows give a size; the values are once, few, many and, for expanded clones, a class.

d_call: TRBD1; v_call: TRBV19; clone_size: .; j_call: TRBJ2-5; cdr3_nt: TGTGCCAGTAGTGGAGACAGGGGCAGAGAGACCCAGTACTTC; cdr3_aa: CASSGDRGRETQYF
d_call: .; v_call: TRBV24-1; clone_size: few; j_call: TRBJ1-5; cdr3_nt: TGTGCCAGATGCGAGATAAGATGTGGAGGCAATCAGCCCCAGCATTTT; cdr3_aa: CARCEIRCGGNQPQHF
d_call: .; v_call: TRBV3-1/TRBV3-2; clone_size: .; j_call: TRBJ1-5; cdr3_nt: TGTGCCAGCAGCCGGACTGCAAATCAGCCCCAGCATTTT; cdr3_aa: CASSRTANQPQHF
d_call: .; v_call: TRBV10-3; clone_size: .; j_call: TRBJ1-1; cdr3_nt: TGTGCCATCAGTGAGTCGAGGGCCACTGAAGCTTTCTTT; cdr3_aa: CAISESRATEAFF
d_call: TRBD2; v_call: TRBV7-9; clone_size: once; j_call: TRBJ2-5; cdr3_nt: TGTGCCAGCAGCTTAGGGTCTTTAGCGGGAGTCCAAGAGACCCAGTACTTC; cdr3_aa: CASSLGSLAGVQETQYF
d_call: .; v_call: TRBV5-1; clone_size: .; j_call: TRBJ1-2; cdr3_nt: TGCGCCAGCAGCTTGGGACCCAGGGACTATGGCTACACCTTC; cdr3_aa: CASSLGPRDYGYTF
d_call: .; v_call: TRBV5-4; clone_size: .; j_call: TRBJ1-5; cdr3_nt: TGTGCCAGCAGCGCCCAGGAGGGGTCAGGCCAGCCCCAGCATTTT; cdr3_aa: CASSAQEGSGQPQHF
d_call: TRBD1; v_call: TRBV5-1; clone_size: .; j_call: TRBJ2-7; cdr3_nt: TGCGCCAGCAGCTTGATAGTGGGACAGTACTCCTACGAGCAGTACTTC; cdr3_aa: CASSLIVGQYSYEQYF
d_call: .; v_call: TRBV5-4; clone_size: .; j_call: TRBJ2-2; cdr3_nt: TGTGCCAGCAGCCTTGGGGCGCCCGGGGAGCTGTTTTTT; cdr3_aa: CASSLGAPGELFF
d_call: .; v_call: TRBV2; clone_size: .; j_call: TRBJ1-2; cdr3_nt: TGTGCCAGCATTAGCCGGCGGAACTATGGCTACACCTTC; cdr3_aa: CASISRRNYGYTF
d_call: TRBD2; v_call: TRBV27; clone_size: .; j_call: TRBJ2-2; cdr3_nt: TGTGCCAGCAGTTTATCCGCAGTAGCGGGGTTCACCGGGGAGCTGTTTTTT; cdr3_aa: CASSLSAVAGFTGELFF
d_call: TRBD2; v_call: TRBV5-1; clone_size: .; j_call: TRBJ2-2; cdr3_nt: TGCGCCAGCAGCGCCAGAAAAGCGGGGGAGGCCCTACGCACCGGGGAGCTGTTTTTT; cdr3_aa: CASSARKAGEALRTGELFF
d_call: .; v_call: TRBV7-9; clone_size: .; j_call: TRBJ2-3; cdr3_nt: TGTGCCAGCAGCCCACCTAGCGAGATGAAGTATTTT; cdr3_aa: CASSPPSEMKYF
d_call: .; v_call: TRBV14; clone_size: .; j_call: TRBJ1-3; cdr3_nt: TGTGCCAGCAGCCCGGGAGGCTCTGGAAACACCATATATTTT; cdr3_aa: CASSPGGSGNTIYF
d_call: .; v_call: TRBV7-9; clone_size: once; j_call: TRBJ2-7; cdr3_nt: TGTGCCAGCAGCTTCCAGTACGAGCAGTACTTC; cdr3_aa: CASSFQYEQYF
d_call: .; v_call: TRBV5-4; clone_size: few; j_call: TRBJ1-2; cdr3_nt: TGTGCCAGCAGCTTGGGCAGGCCAAACTATGGCTACACCTTC; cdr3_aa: CASSLGRPNYGYTF
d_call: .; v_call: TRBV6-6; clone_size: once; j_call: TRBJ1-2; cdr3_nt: TGTGCCAGCAGTTATGCCGGAGGCAACTATGGCTACACCTTC; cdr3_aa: CASSYAGGNYGYTF
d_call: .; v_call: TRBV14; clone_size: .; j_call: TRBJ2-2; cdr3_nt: TGTGCCAGCAGCCTTCCTGGACTGGGGACCGGGGAGCTGTTTTTT; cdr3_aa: CASSLPGLGTGELFF
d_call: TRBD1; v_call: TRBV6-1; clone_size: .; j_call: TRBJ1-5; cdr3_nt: TGTGCCAGCAGTGCTTGGGACAGGGGAAGCAATCAGCCCCAGCATTTT; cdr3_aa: CASSAWDRGSNQPQHF
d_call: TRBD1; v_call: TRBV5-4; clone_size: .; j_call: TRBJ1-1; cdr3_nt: TGTGCCAGCAGCCCGGGACAGGGGGGATTCTTGAACACTGAAGCTTTCTTT; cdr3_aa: CASSPGQGGFLNTEAFF
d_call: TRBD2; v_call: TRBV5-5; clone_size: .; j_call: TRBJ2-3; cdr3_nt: TGTGCCAGCAGCCTGAGGACTAGCGGGGGGTTGGATACGCAGTATTTT; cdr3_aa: CASSLRTSGGLDTQYF
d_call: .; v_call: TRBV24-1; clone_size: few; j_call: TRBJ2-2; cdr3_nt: TGTGCCACCAGTGATCCTAGAGAGTTCATCACCGGGGAGCTGTTTTTT; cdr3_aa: CATSDPREFITGELFF
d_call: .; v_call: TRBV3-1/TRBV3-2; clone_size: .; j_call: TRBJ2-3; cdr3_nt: TGTGCCAGCAGCCAACACCCCGACATCAGCACAGATACGCAGTATTTT; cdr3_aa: CASSQHPDISTDTQYF
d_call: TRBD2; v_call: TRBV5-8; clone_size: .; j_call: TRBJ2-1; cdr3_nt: TGTGCCAGCAGCTTGGATCCTAGCGGGGTTAATGAGCAGTTCTTC; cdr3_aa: CASSLDPSGVNEQFF
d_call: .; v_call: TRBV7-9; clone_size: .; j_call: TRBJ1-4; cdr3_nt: TGTGCCAGCGTCAGAACAACTAATGAAAAACTGTTTTTT; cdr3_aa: CASVRTTNEKLFF
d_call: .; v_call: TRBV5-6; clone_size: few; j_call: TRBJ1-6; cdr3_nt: TGTGCCAGCAGCTCCCAACCCTCGGGTCCCTATAATTCACCCCTCCACTTT; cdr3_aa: CASSSQPSGPYNSPLHF
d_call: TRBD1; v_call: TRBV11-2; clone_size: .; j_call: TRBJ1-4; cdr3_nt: TGTGCCAGCAGCCGCCCCGGGACAGGGAAAAAACTGTTTTTT; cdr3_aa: CASSRPGTGKKLFF
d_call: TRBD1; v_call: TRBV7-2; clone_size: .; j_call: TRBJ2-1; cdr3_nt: TGTGCCAGCAGTTTACGACAGGGGAATCCGTTCTTC; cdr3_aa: CASSLRQGNPFF
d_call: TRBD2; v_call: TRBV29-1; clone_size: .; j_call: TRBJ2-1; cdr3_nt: TGCAGCGTTTGGACTAGCGGGATTTTGGATGAGCAGTTCTTC; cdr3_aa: CSVWTSGILDEQFF
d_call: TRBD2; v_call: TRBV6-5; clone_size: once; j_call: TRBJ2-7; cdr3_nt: TGTGCCAGCAGTTACTCGGGAGCGGGAAACGGCTACGAGCAGTACTTC; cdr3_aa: CASSYSGAGNGYEQYF
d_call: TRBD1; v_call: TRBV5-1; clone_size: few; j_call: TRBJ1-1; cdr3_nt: TGCGCCAGCAGCCCCGGTACAGGGGGCCTTGAAGCTTTCTTT; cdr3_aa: CASSPGTGGLEAFF
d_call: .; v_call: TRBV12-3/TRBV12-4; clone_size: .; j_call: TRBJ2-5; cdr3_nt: TGTGCCAGCAGCCCGGGGTGGTGGGAGACCCAGTACTTC; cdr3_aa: CASSPGWWETQYF
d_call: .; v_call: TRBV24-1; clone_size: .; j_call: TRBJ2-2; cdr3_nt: TGTGCCACCAGTGATTTTATCACCGGGGAGCTGTTTTTT; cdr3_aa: CATSDFITGELFF
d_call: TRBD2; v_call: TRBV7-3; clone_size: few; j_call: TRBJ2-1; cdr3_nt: TGTGCCAGCAGCTTTGATTGGCGGGAGGGCTACAATGAGCAGTTCTTC; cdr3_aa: CASSFDWREGYNEQFF
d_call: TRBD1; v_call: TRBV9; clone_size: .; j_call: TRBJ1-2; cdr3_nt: TGTGCCAGCAGCCCCGATGGACAGGGCTATGGCTACACCTTC; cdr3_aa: CASSPDGQGYGYTF
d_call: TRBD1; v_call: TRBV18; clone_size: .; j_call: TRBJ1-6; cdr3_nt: TGTGCCAGCTCACGGGACAGGGTAAATTCACCCCTCCACTTT; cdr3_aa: CASSRDRVNSPLHF
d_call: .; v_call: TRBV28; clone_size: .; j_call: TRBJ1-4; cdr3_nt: TGTGCCAGCGTAGGGGAGGGTGAAAAACTGTTTTTT; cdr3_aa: CASVGEGEKLFF
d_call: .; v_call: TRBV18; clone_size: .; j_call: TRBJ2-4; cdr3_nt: TGTGCCAGCTCACCCCAATCGGGTATACTAGCCAAAAACATTCAGTACTTC; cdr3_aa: CASSPQSGILAKNIQYF
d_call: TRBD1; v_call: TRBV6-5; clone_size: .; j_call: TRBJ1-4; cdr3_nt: TGTGCCAGCAATCGGCAGGGGGCTAATGAAAAACTGTTTTTT; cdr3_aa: CASNRQGANEKLFF
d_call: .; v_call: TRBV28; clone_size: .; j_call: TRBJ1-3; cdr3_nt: TGTGCCAGCTCATCGACAGCCCCTGGAAACACCATATATTTT; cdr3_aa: CASSSTAPGNTIYF
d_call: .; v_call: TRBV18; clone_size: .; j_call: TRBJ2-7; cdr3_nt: TGTGCCAGCTCACCGGGGCACCCCTACGAGCAGTACTTC; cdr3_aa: CASSPGHPYEQYF
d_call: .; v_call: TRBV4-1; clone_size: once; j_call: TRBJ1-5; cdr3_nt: TGCGCCAGCAGCCAAGAACGTACAGGTTGGAGCAATCAGCCCCAGCATTTT; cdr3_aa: CASSQERTGWSNQPQHF
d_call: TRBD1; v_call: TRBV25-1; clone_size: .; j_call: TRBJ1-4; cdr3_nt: TGTGCCAGCAGTGAGGACAGGGGGAGTGAAAAACTGTTTTTT; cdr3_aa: CASSEDRGSEKLFF
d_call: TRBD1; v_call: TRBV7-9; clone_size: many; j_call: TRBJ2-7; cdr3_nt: TGTGCCAGCAGCTTGAGAGCAGGGGGCTACGAGCAGTACTTC; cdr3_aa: CASSLRAGGYEQYF
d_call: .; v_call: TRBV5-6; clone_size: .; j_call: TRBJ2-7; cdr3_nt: TGTGCCAGCAGCCCCGACTTACGGGGTTACTACGAGCAGTACTTC; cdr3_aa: CASSPDLRGYYEQYF
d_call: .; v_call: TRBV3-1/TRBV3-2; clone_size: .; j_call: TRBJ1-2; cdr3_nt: TGTGCCAGCAGCCAAGATCTTCGGGATGGCTACACCTTC; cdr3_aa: CASSQDLRDGYTF
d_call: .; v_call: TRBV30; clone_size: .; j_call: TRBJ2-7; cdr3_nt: TGTGCCTGGAGGTACCCCGCGGGGGAGCAGTACTTC; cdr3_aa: CAWRYPAGEQYF
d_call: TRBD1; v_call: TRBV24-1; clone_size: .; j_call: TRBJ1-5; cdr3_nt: TGTGCCACCAGTGAAAGGGGACAGGGCAATCAGCCCCAGCATTTT; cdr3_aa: CATSERGQGNQPQHF
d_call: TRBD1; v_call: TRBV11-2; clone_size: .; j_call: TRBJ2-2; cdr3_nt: TGTGCCAGCAGGTCGATAGGACAGGGGGCGACCGGGGAGCTGTTTTTT; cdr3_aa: CASRSIGQGATGELFF